These 26 T cell receptor beta chains were all obtained from the same sample, sequenced in a study of T cells in Graves' hyperthyroidism and ophthalmopathy. There were TCR beta CDR3 regions amplified from RNA transcripts. HTBI primers drove first-round RT-PCR of the TCR CDR3. MiXCR, run by TCRdb on the multiplex PCR reads, gives a single entry per CDR3 protein. The sample records more than 500,000 distinct CDR3 sequences, 15% to 20% being singletons. The sample comprised blood. These receptors all come from a woman aged 30 to 39 with Graves' hyperthyroidism.

This clonotype was picked up many times. The chain joins TRBV11-2 to TRBJ1-5; D gene unclear. V gave up 1 base and J gave up 3 bases, with 4 bases separating them. This CDR3 is 13 amino acids long. Germline CDR1 and CDR2: SGHAT and FQNNGV. CDR3 in amino acids: CASSLGPNQPQHF. The CDR3 DNA is TGTGCCAGCAGCTTAGGACCCAATCAGCCCCAGCATTTT.

The count of this clonotype is one. CDR3 bases: TGTGCCAGCAGCCCGCGTGATGGGGGCGGAAATGAGCAGTTCTTC. Encoded protein: CASSPRDGGGNEQFF. The V gene is TRBV3-1, the J gene TRBJ2-1, with a weak D call TRBD1 (6 bases). The germline V and J ends were trimmed by 4 bases and 7 bases, with 17 bases remaining between them. Germline values: CDR1 LGHDT, CDR2 YNNKEL (reference sequence). CDR3 length equals 15 residues.

A few counts support this clonotype. The V call is TRBV19, the J call TRBJ2-3; D ambiguous. Germline loops: CDR1 LNHDA, CDR2 SQIVND (reference sequence). Deletions cut 2 bases from V and 4 bases from J, with 13 bases between. The CDR3 length is 15 residues. The CDR3 is CASSINQGMADTQYF. The CDR3 coding sequence is TGTGCCAGTAGTATAAACCAAGGGATGGCAGATACGCAGTATTTT. Using reference TRBV19 and TRBJ2-3 for the parts outside the CDR3, the full variable domain is DGGITQSPKYLFRKEGQNVTLSCEQNLNHDAMYWYRQDPGQGLRLIYYSQIVNDFQKGDIAEGYSVSREKKESFPLTVTSAQKNPTAFYLCASSINQGMADTQYFGPGTRLTVL.

The gene calls are TRBV10-3 and TRBJ2-1; 7 bases fit TRBD2. Germline V CDR1 and CDR2: ENHRY, SYGVKD. CDR3 length: 16 amino acids. V gave up 8 bases and J gave up 4 bases; unmatched junction bases: 14. CDR3 in amino acids: CAIGGNAGVSYNEQFF. CDR3 DNA: TGTGCCATCGGTGGAAACGCGGGAGTGTCGTACAATGAGCAGTTCTTC.

This clonotype was counted a few times. This chain uses TRBV4-2 with TRBJ2-1; TRBD2 agrees at 8 bases. Germline trimming cut 1 base from V and 9 bases from J; bases unmatched to any gene: 23. Germline V gene sequence: CDR1 LGHNA, CDR2 YNFKEQ. There are 20 residues in the CDR3. CDR3 DNA sequence: TGTGCCAGCAGCCAAGGGTCCGACCACGCGGGAGGCCGTACCGGGGGTGAGCAGTTCTTC. This gives the protein CASSQGSDHAGGRTGGEQFF.

The chain joins TRBV30 to TRBJ2-1; the match to TRBD2 covers 7 bases. CDR3 length: 13 amino acids. Losses at the gene ends were 8 bases for V and 1 base for J; bases not matched to a gene: 5. Per the germline V gene, CDR1 is GTSNPN and CDR2 is SVGIG (reference sequence). The CDR3 region has the DNA TGTGCCACCGCGCGGGAGTCCTACAATGAGCAGTTCTTC. Its protein is CATARESYNEQFF.

The chain couples TRBV13 to TRBJ2-1; 7 positions match TRBD2. The germline CDR1 and CDR2 sequences are PRHDT and FYEKMQ (reference sequence). This CDR3 is built from 15 residues. V lost 1 base and J lost 6; bases outside the gene matches: 6. CDR3 sequence (DNA): TGTGCCAGCAGCTTAGCCGGGAGGTACGGCAATGAGCAGTTCTTC. Protein sequence: CASSLAGRYGNEQFF.

This clonotype showed up many times. The V and J genes are TRBV18 and TRBJ2-3; no definite D call. Germline loops: CDR1 KGHSH, CDR2 LQKENI. V dropped 0 bases and J dropped 3 bases, with 7 bases sitting between them. The CDR3 totals 14 residues. The DNA for the CDR3 is TGTGCCAGCTCACCACCTGAGGAAACAGATACGCAGTATTTT. The encoded protein is CASSPPEETDTQYF.

This clonotype was counted a single time. A much larger clone differs from this one at a single base, so this may be a read error. This chain uses TRBV30 with TRBJ1-1, with D perhaps TRBD1 (5 bases). Germline values: CDR1 GTSNPN, CDR2 SVGIG (reference sequence). This CDR3 is 12 amino acids long. V was clipped by 6 bases and J by 3 bases, with 11 bases between them. CDR3 residues: CACLRTYTEAFF. The CDR3 DNA is TGTGCCTGTCTTCGGACATACACTGAAGCTTTCTTT.

At least ten counts were recorded for this clonotype. V gene TRBV27 combines with J gene TRBJ2-7, with a possible D match to TRBD2 (6 bases). CDR3 size: 14 residues. CDR1 MNHEY and CDR2 SMNVEV come from the germline V gene (reference sequence). V gave up 5 bases and J gave up 5 bases, with 16 bases separating them. Written as DNA, the CDR3 is TGTGCCAGCAGTCCGGAGCTAGCGCACAACGAGCAGTACTTC. Its protein is CASSPELAHNEQYF.

This chain connects TRBV4-3 to TRBJ2-6, with D uncertain. The germline V gene has CDR1 LGHNA and CDR2 YSLEER. The V and J ends lost 4 bases and 4 bases respectively, with 17 bases between them. The CDR3 is made up of 17 amino acids. Written as DNA, the CDR3 is TGCGCCAGCAGCCGCTCTGGACGTCCTGGAGGGGCCAACGTCCTGACTTTC. Protein sequence: CASSRSGRPGGANVLTF.

The chain employs TRBV10-3 and TRBJ2-1; 9 bases align to TRBD2. This CDR3 is built from 14 residues. Losses at the gene ends were 10 bases for V and 0 bases for J; bases not matched to a gene: 4. CDR1 is ENHRY, CDR2 SYGVKD, per germline. The CDR3 spells CATGLASSYNEQFF. The DNA of the CDR3 is TGTGCCACTGGACTAGCGTCCTCCTACAATGAGCAGTTCTTC.

Ten or more counts support this clonotype. CDR3 residues: CASSLGLRDAFF. The DNA of the CDR3 is TGTGCCAGCAGCTTAGGTCTCCGCGACGCTTTCTTT. The chain combines TRBV7-6 with TRBJ1-1; the D is unclear. This CDR3 has 12 residues. Per the germline V gene, CDR1 is SGHVS and CDR2 is FNYEAQ. The V end was cut by 1 base, the J end by 11 bases, with 11 bases between.

This clonotype was seen repeatedly, ten times or more. This chain links TRBV29-1 with TRBJ1-1, with 7 bases aligning to TRBD1. Germline V gene data show CDR1 as SQVTM and CDR2 as ANQGSEA. CDR3 length equals 13 residues. Losses at the gene ends were 5 bases for V and 4 bases for J; bases not matched to a gene: 7. The CDR3 region has the DNA TGCAGCGTTAGACCAGGGGGAGGCACTGAAGCTTTCTTT. This encodes CSVRPGGGTEAFF.

This clonotype was seen only a few times. The rearrangement uses TRBV29-1 and TRBJ2-7; a possible D gene is TRBD1 (5 bases). The germline V gene has CDR1 SQVTM and CDR2 ANQGSEA. V was pared by 6 bases and J by 8 bases, with 20 bases between. CDR3 length: 13 amino acids. The CDR3: CSVREDSVQQQYF. The DNA for the CDR3 is TGCAGCGTAAGAGAAGACAGTGTCCAACAGCAGTACTTC.

This clonotype was recorded at least ten times. The chain carries TRBV12-3 or TRBV12-4 and TRBJ2-4, with 7 nucleotides matching TRBD1. This CDR3 is 14 amino acids long. V lost 3 bases, J lost 4 bases, and 3 bases stayed unmatched. For the CDR3, the DNA is TGTGCCAGCAGTTTCGGGACAGAAAAAAACATTCAGTACTTC. Translating it yields CASSFGTEKNIQYF.

The sample holds a few counts of this clonotype. The chain couples TRBV28 to TRBJ1-4; TRBD1 might be the D (6 bases). This CDR3 has 14 residues. CDR1 is MDHEN and CDR2 is SYDVKM in the germline V gene. Trimming removed 5 bases from V and 8 bases from J, with 15 bases in between. The CDR3 DNA follows: TGTGCCAGCAGTCAACCGGGGGGCGCGGAAAAACTGTTTTTT. This sequence encodes CASSQPGGAEKLFF. The full variable domain, rest sourced from reference TRBV28 and TRBJ1-4, is DVKVTQSSRYLVKRTGEKVFLECVQDMDHENMFWYRQDPGLGLRLIYFSYDVKMKEKGDIPEGYSVSREKKERFSLILESASTNQTSMYLCASSQPGGAEKLFFGSGTQLSVL.

This clonotype was recorded at least ten times. The rearrangement joins TRBV5-6 to TRBJ2-7, with TRBD1 matching 12 bases. Trimming cost V 2 bases and J 7 bases; bases outside gene matches: 7. The CDR3 is 15 amino acids. CDR1 and CDR2 from the germline V gene are SGHDT and YYEEEE. The CDR3 region is CASSFLGTGGREQYF. In DNA form, the CDR3 reads TGTGCCAGCAGCTTCCTCGGGACAGGGGGCAGGGAGCAGTACTTC.

This clonotype was picked up many times. The chain uses TRBV20-1 and TRBJ2-1, with D tentatively TRBD2 (6 bases). In germline, CDR1 is DFQATT, CDR2 SNEGSKA (reference sequence). Trimming left V 6 bases short and J 2 bases short, with 17 bases between. There are 15 residues in the CDR3. The CDR3 is CSAPLGGRTYNEQFF. The CDR3 region has the DNA TGCAGTGCCCCACTCGGGGGACGGACCTACAATGAGCAGTTCTTC.

The table lists this clonotype with a few counts. The rearrangement links TRBV29-1 to TRBJ1-1, with TRBD1 matching over 7 bases. This CDR3 is built from 13 residues. CDR1 and CDR2 from the germline V gene are SQVTM and ANQGSEA. With 4 bases clipped from V and 2 bases from J, the junction kept 4 bases outside the gene matches. CDR3 sequence reads: CSVANRGNTEAFF. The DNA for the CDR3 is TGCAGCGTTGCAAACAGGGGTAACACTGAAGCTTTCTTT.

The J gene is TRBJ2-3, the V gene TRBV30; unclear D gene. The CDR3 has 10 amino acids. Looked up from germline, CDR1 is GTSNPN and CDR2 is SVGIG (reference sequence). Trimming stripped 6 bases from V and 3 bases from J, with 4 bases between. CDR3 DNA: TGTGCCTGCGTGACAGATACGCAGTATTTT. Translated: CACVTDTQYF.

This clonotype appeared many times. The V gene is TRBV7-2, the J gene TRBJ2-3; maybe TRBD1 (5 bases). V was trimmed by 1 base and J by 0 bases, leaving 14 bases between them. Germline CDR1 reads SGHTA; CDR2 reads FQGNSA. The CDR3 is 17 residues long. The CDR3 DNA is TGTGCCAGCAGCTTAGGTCAGGGCGGACCAAGCACAGATACGCAGTATTTT. Translation: CASSLGQGGPSTDTQYF.

This chain connects TRBV12-3 or TRBV12-4 to TRBJ2-3, with no clear D. The CDR3 sequence is 15 residues long. V was clipped by 3 bases and J by 0 bases, with 10 bases between them. The CDR3 sequence: CASSFSSWSTDTQYF. CDR3 sequence (DNA): TGTGCCAGCAGTTTCTCGTCATGGAGCACAGATACGCAGTATTTT.

This clonotype was counted a few times. The chain uses TRBV12-5 and TRBJ1-6; D remains unclear. Germline CDR1 reads LGHNT; CDR2 reads FRNRAP. The CDR3 loop spans 17 amino acids. V was pared by 0 bases and J by 7 bases, with 16 bases between. The CDR3: CASGLVPGLVGNSPLHF. As DNA, the CDR3 is TGTGCTAGTGGTTTGGTACCCGGACTGGTGGGCAATTCACCCCTCCACTTT.

This rearrangement joins TRBV2 to TRBJ1-1; D possibly corresponds to TRBD1 (5 bases). V was shortened by 7 bases and J by 6 bases, with 27 bases between the two germline ends. This CDR3 has 17 residues. The germline CDR1 and CDR2 sequences are SNHLY and FYNNEI. This chain's CDR3 is CASKGWGTRPSRSEAFF. The DNA for the CDR3 is TGTGCCAGCAAAGGGTGGGGGACGCGCCCTTCCCGTTCTGAAGCTTTCTTT.

This clonotype was counted only a few times. The V gene is TRBV10-3, the J gene TRBJ1-4, with D hard to call. CDR1 is ENHRY, CDR2 SYGVKD, per germline. The CDR3 totals 14 residues. With 8 bases removed from V and 6 bases from J, the gap between germline ends came to 16 bases. The CDR3 protein is CAIANPGPDEKLFF. Written as DNA, the CDR3 is TGTGCCATCGCAAATCCCGGGCCCGATGAAAAACTGTTTTTT.